These 5 T cell receptor beta chains originate from one sample sequenced in a study of cytotoxic CD8 clonotypes in ibrutinib-treated CLL. The method was immunoSEQ multiplex PCR; TCRdb's version includes in-frame clones alone and lacks a portion of them. The sample lists 190,000 or so clones; around 72% were seen once. The sequenced sample was PBMCs, obtained after 24 months of ibrutinib treatment. These receptors all come from a human donor with chronic lymphocytic leukemia.

The CDR3 bases are TGCAGCGTTGTTATTAGAAAGACCTACAATGAGCAGTTCTTC. It encodes CSVVIRKTYNEQFF. This chain connects TRBV29-1 to TRBJ2-1; no reliable D call. The ends were cut back, 4 bases at V and 2 bases at J, with 12 bases in the middle. Germline-derived CDR1 and CDR2 are SQVTM and ANQGSEA. This CDR3 is built from 14 residues.

This rearrangement joins TRBV7-6 to TRBJ2-7; perhaps TRBD1 as D (6 bases). V was clipped by 1 base and J by 1 base, with 8 bases between them. The CDR3 has 14 amino acids. Germline V CDR1 and CDR2: SGHVS, FNYEAQ. CDR3 DNA: TGTGCCAGCAGCTTAGACGGACAGTCCTACGAGCAGTACTTC. It codes for CASSLDGQSYEQYF.

This clone was picked up one time. The chain is built from TRBV18 and TRBJ2-1; 10 nucleotides agree with TRBD2. The CDR3 is made up of 14 amino acids. With V trimmed by 3 bases and J by 9 bases, 5 bases remained unmatched. The germline V gene encodes CDR1 KGHSH and CDR2 LQKENI. Here the CDR3 reads CASSPTAGGGEQFF. For the CDR3, the DNA is TGTGCCAGCTCACCCACAGCGGGAGGGGGTGAGCAGTTCTTC.

The V call is TRBV9, the J call TRBJ2-1, with 9 bases matching TRBD1. Germline V gene data show CDR1 as SGDLS and CDR2 as YYNGEE. CDR3 size: 14 residues. Trimming removed 2 bases from V and 6 bases from J; junction bases left unmatched: 3. CDR3 in DNA: TGTGCCAGCAGCGTTAGGACAGGGGTCAATGAGCAGTTCTTC. It is translated as CASSVRTGVNEQFF.

The rearrangement uses TRBV25-1 and TRBJ2-7; D unresolved. Trimming took 1 base from V and 0 from J, leaving 10 bases between them. From germline, CDR1 is MGHDK and CDR2 SYGVNS. This CDR3 region has 15 residues. The CDR3 DNA follows: TGTGCCAGCAGTGAATCCTGGGCCAGCTCCTACGAGCAGTACTTC. It specifies CASSESWASSYEQYF.